The clone carrying this T cell receptor beta chain has just a few counts. What it binds is not known. TEMRA cells were enriched by FACS, while CD8+ and CD4+ T cells were obtained through a negative isolation that was performed magnetically. With random hexamers, reverse transcription was performed on roughly 0.45 to 1 ug of RNA. The authors amplified TCR beta CDR3 across 54 Vbeta and 13 Jbeta using immunoSEQ multiplex PCR. From the immunoSEQ multiplex PCR reads, TCRdb called clonotypes with MiXCR, one entry per CDR3 protein. The sample shows about 190,000 distinct CDR3 sequences, approximately 96% of them seen only once. These data originate in a study of CD8 T cells in Susac syndrome. Study as a whole: When blood was collected, patients with Susac syndrome were therapy-naive, were taking corticosteroids, or were receiving intravenous immunoglobulin alone.

The study's findings and limits: In Susac syndrome, CD4+ T cell repertoires lacked any clonal expansion.

The material sequenced was CD4+ T cells from PBMCs. The clonotype originates from a human donor with Susac syndrome.

CDR3 sequence (DNA): TGTGCCAGCTCACTCGAAGGGGGCTCCTACGAGCAGTACTTC. It specifies CASSLEGGSYEQYF. The chain joins TRBV18 to TRBJ2-7, with a possible D match to TRBD1 (6 bases). The length of the CDR3 is 14 residues. CDR1 and CDR2 from the germline V gene are KGHSH and LQKENI. The V and J ends lost 4 bases and 0 bases respectively, with 10 bases between them.